This passage covers 30 T cell receptor beta chains from one sample sequenced in a study of cytomegalovirus exposure and HLA in healthy donors (dated 2017 in TCRdb). The protocol used for the library was the immunoSEQ multiplex PCR assay. A mixture of 60 forward primers for TCR Vbeta segments and 13 reverse primers for TCR Jbeta segments was used in the multiplex PCR. TCRdb retrieved this table from immuneACCESS and kept in-frame rearrangements only. Not all clones are present; in checked studies, unresolved V genes account for under half, and no reason is known for the remainder. This sample holds nearly 110,000 clones; under 80% were observed only once. The top ten clones comprise 14% of the sample. Sample: PBMCs. The source is a woman aged 40 to 50 in good health and CMV-seropositive.

This clone appeared a single time. V gene TRBV6-6 combines with J gene TRBJ1-6; D may be TRBD1 (5 bases). The CDR3 has 13 amino acids. V was pared by 6 bases and J by 14 bases, with 17 bases between. The germline V gene has CDR1 MNHNY and CDR2 SVGAGI (reference sequence). The CDR3 nucleotides read TGTGCCAGCAGCGGGGGTGAGGGACTGGCCCTCCACTTT. This encodes CASSGGEGLALHF.

This clone has more than one count but fewer than ten. The chain joins TRBV23-1 to TRBJ1-4; 7 bases fit TRBD1. TRBV23-1 is noted as an ORF with a role that remains uncertain. This CDR3 has 16 amino acids. Trimming at V came to 10 bases and at J to 2 bases, leaving 13 bases not matched to a gene. CDR3 loop: CAIRGRSGFTNEKLFF. The CDR3 DNA reads TGCGCCATCAGGGGGAGGTCAGGGTTCACTAATGAAAAACTGTTTTTT.

The chain carries TRBV11-2 and TRBJ2-3, with unresolved D. Germline CDR1 SGHAT, CDR2 FQNNGV. The V gene lost 5 bases and the J gene lost 0 bases, with 15 bases spanning the gap. This CDR3 has 16 residues. The CDR3 loop reads CASSPRSFASTDTQYF. CDR3 sequence (DNA): TGTGCCAGCAGCCCCCGCAGTTTCGCTAGCACAGATACGCAGTATTTT.

This clone appeared once. The rearrangement uses TRBV6-1 and TRBJ1-1; D gene unclear. Deletions cut 9 bases from V and 4 bases from J, with 15 bases between. Germline CDR1 MNHNS, CDR2 SASEGT. This CDR3 comprises 13 residues. The CDR3 nucleotides read TGTGCCAGTATCACAAGCGTGAGCACTGAAGCTTTCTTT. Its protein product is CASITSVSTEAFF.

The CDR3 sequence is CASSPQGQTFTDTQYF. The CDR3 nucleotides are TGCGCCAGCAGCCCGCAGGGACAGACTTTCACAGATACGCAGTATTTT. The chain recombines TRBV5-1 with TRBJ2-3; the match to TRBD1 covers 7 bases. Germline CDR1 SGHRS, CDR2 YFSETQ. V shed 4 bases, J shed 2 bases, and the junction held 10 bases outside the gene matches. The CDR3 length is 16 residues.

The chain links TRBV5-1 to TRBJ1-6; D is unresolved. CDR3 length equals 14 residues. Germline lookup yields CDR1 SGHRS and CDR2 YFSETQ. The V gene lost 2 bases and the J gene lost 10 bases, with 13 bases spanning the gap. The DNA of the CDR3 is TGCGCCAGCAGCTTTTTTTCAGGTGAATCACCCCTCCACTTT. This encodes CASSFFSGESPLHF. Looking up the rest from reference TRBV5-1 and TRBJ1-6 gives the full variable domain: KAGVTQTPRYLIKTRGQQVTLSCSPISGHRSVSWYQQTPGQGLQFLFEYFSETQRNKGNFPGRFSGRQFSNSRSEMNVSTLELGDSALYLCASSFFSGESPLHFGNGTRLTVT.

This chain connects TRBV9 to TRBJ1-1; TRBD1 aligns across 10 bases. Germline CDR1 reads SGDLS; CDR2 reads YYNGEE. Trimming took 3 bases from V and 2 from J; bases not matched to a gene: 4. CDR3 length: 15 residues. The CDR3 region is CASSGGTGDNTEAFF. In DNA, the CDR3 is TGTGCCAGCAGCGGGGGGACAGGGGATAACACTGAAGCTTTCTTT.

The V gene is TRBV12-5, the J gene TRBJ1-1; no clear D gene. Germline CDR1 is LGHNT and CDR2 is FRNRAP. This CDR3 contains 13 residues. The V gene lost 5 bases and the J gene lost 4 bases, with 11 bases spanning the gap. The CDR3 DNA is TGTGCTAGTGGTCGGCGACTGGGCACTGAAGCTTTCTTT. Protein: CASGRRLGTEAFF.

This clone was seen a single time. V usage is TRBV5-4 and J usage is TRBJ2-1; 10 bases are a match to TRBD2. Trimming removed 5 bases from V and 4 bases from J; junction bases left unmatched: 12. This CDR3 has 17 amino acids. Looked up from germline, CDR1 is SGHNT and CDR2 is YYREEE (reference sequence). The CDR3 bases are TGTGCCAGCAGTAACGGAGGGTCTAGCGGGGGTTACAATGAGCAGTTCTTC. Its protein is CASSNGGSSGGYNEQFF.

This clone was counted a few times. The V and J genes are TRBV30 and TRBJ1-3, with D unclear. The CDR3 contains 15 residues. Germline CDR1 GTSNPN, CDR2 SVGIG (reference sequence). V lost 3 bases and J lost 0, with 12 bases in between. CDR3 bases: TGTGCCTGGAGACCTTTCGCGATCTCTGGAAACACCATATATTTT. Its protein is CAWRPFAISGNTIYF.

V and J are TRBV5-1 and TRBJ1-1, with D possibly being TRBD1 (6 bases). Germline V lookup: CDR1 SGHRS, CDR2 YFSETQ. V lost 4 bases, J lost 1 base, and 11 bases lay in between. CDR3 length: 14 residues. CDR3 protein: CASSLRQENTEAFF. CDR3 bases: TGCGCCAGCAGCCTCCGACAGGAGAACACTGAAGCTTTCTTT.

This clone was seen more than once but under ten times. The chain employs TRBV30 and TRBJ1-6; D perhaps matches TRBD1 (6 bases). The V end was cut by 0 bases, the J end by 7 bases, with 16 bases between. The CDR3 contains 16 residues. Germline CDR1 and CDR2: GTSNPN and SVGIG (reference sequence). The CDR3 DNA follows: TGTGCCTGGAGTGTACGGGGGGCCGAGACAAATTCACCCCTCCACTTT. This encodes CAWSVRGAETNSPLHF.

The V call is TRBV30, the J call TRBJ2-3; the match to TRBD2 covers 8 bases. The CDR3 length is 14 residues. Germline lookup yields CDR1 GTSNPN and CDR2 SVGIG (reference sequence). Trimming at V came to 2 bases and at J to 3 bases, leaving 4 bases not matched to a gene. CDR3 coding DNA: TGTGCCTGGAGTTCGGGGGGGAATACAGATACGCAGTATTTT. Encoded protein: CAWSSGGNTDTQYF.

The chain is built from TRBV7-9 and TRBJ2-7, with 7 bases fitting TRBD1. Germline CDR1 reads SEHNR; CDR2 reads FQNEAQ (reference sequence). The length of the CDR3 is 16 residues. Trimming removed 3 bases from V and 2 bases from J; junction bases left unmatched: 10. This CDR3 is CASSFPPDRNPYEQYF. CDR3 sequence (DNA): TGTGCCAGCAGCTTCCCCCCGGACAGGAACCCCTACGAGCAGTACTTC. Looking up the rest from reference TRBV7-9 and TRBJ2-7 gives the full variable domain: DTGVSQNPRHKITKRGQNVTFRCDPISEHNRLYWYRQTLGQGPEFLTYFQNEAQLEKSRLLSDRFSAERPKGSFSTLEIQRTEQGDSAMYLCASSFPPDRNPYEQYFGPGTRLTVT.

The chain links TRBV6-5 to TRBJ1-6; maybe TRBD1 (6 bases). Trimming shortened V by 4 bases and J by 5 bases, and 9 bases separated the two germline ends. This CDR3 is 14 amino acids long. The germline V gene has CDR1 MNHEY and CDR2 SVGAGI. The CDR3 nucleotides are TGTGCCAGCAGTTGGGGGCTGGATAATTCACCCCTCCACTTT. Translation: CASSWGLDNSPLHF.

The gene calls are TRBV5-1 and TRBJ2-6; 9 nucleotides align to TRBD1. This CDR3 has 20 amino acids. Looked up from germline, CDR1 is SGHRS and CDR2 is YFSETQ. The V gene end was trimmed by 4 bases and the J gene end by 1 base; junction bases not matched to a gene: 15. The CDR3 DNA is TGCGCCAGCAGCGTTAAACAGGGGGCGGATATTGTGTCTGGGGCCAACGTCCTGACTTTC. This sequence encodes CASSVKQGADIVSGANVLTF.

CDR3 nucleotides: TGTGCCAGCAGCTTAAGCCGGGACAGGGGAACCTACAATGAGCAGTTCTTC. Translation gives CASSLSRDRGTYNEQFF. V gene TRBV11-1 combines with J gene TRBJ2-1; 10 positions agree with TRBD1. CDR3 length: 17 amino acids. The germline gives CDR1 SGHAT, CDR2 FQDESV (reference sequence). V lost 2 bases to trimming and J lost 2 bases; unmatched junction nucleotides: 6.

This clone was picked up a small number of times. The gene calls are TRBV29-1 and TRBJ2-4; the match to TRBD2 covers 7 bases. Trimming removed 3 bases from V and 0 bases from J; junction bases left unmatched: 11. The length of the CDR3 is 17 residues. Germline CDR1 and CDR2: SQVTM and ANQGSEA. The CDR3, as DNA: TGCAGCGTTGAGGGGACCTCCGGGGGGTTAGCCAAAAACATTCAGTACTTC. This codes for CSVEGTSGGLAKNIQYF. Using reference TRBV29-1 and TRBJ2-4 for the parts outside the CDR3, the full variable domain is SAVISQKPSRDICQRGTSLTIQCQVDSQVTMMFWYRQQPGQSLTLIATANQGSEATYESGFVIDKFPISRPNLTFSTLTVSNMSPEDSSIYLCSVEGTSGGLAKNIQYFGAGTRLSVL.

This sequence joins TRBV7-3 and TRBJ2-2; D is uncertain. Trimming stripped 2 bases from V and 6 bases from J, with 7 bases between. Germline CDR1 SGHTA, CDR2 FQGTGA. This CDR3 contains 13 residues. Here the CDR3 reads CASSLATPGELFF. CDR3 sequence (DNA): TGTGCCAGCAGCTTAGCTACGCCCGGGGAGCTGTTTTTT.

The chain couples TRBV29-1 to TRBJ1-5; TRBD1 might be the D (6 bases). Germline assignment: CDR1 SQVTM and CDR2 ANQGSEA. The CDR3 sequence is 13 residues long. Deletions cut 6 bases from V and 0 bases from J, with 9 bases between. The CDR3: CSVRDNSNQPQHF. CDR3 nucleotide sequence: TGCAGCGTCCGGGACAATAGCAATCAGCCCCAGCATTTT.

The DNA for the CDR3 is TGTGCCAGCAGTCGGGGGGGGAACACTGAAGCTTTCTTT. Amino acid sequence: CASSRGGNTEAFF. The gene calls are TRBV27 and TRBJ1-1; tentatively, D is TRBD1 (5 bases). In germline, CDR1 is MNHEY, CDR2 SMNVEV (reference sequence). CDR3 length: 13 amino acids. V gave up 5 bases and J gave up 1 base, with 8 bases separating them.

This chain joins TRBV2 and TRBJ2-2; D possibly corresponds to TRBD1 (6 bases). Deletions cut 0 bases from V and 0 bases from J, with 11 bases between. CDR3 length: 17 amino acids. Germline lookup yields CDR1 SNHLY and CDR2 FYNNEI. The CDR3 spells CASSEARTATNTGELFF. In DNA form, the CDR3 reads TGTGCCAGCAGTGAAGCGAGGACAGCTACGAACACCGGGGAGCTGTTTTTT. Full variable domain (missing parts from reference TRBV2 and TRBJ2-2): EPEVTQTPSHQVTQMGQEVILRCVPISNHLYFYWYRQILGQKVEFLVSFYNNEISEKSEIFDDQFSVERPDGSNFTLKIRSTKLEDSAMYFCASSEARTATNTGELFFGEGSRLTVL.

The chain recombines TRBV30 with TRBJ2-5; TRBD1 aligns across 9 bases. Germline V gene sequence: CDR1 GTSNPN, CDR2 SVGIG (reference sequence). The CDR3 covers 15 residues. Losses at the gene ends were 5 bases for V and 5 bases for J; bases not matched to a gene: 12. The CDR3 DNA reads TGTGCCTGGGCGACTACAGGGGGCGAGGGGGAGACCCAGTACTTC. This sequence encodes CAWATTGGEGETQYF.

The J gene is TRBJ2-1, the V gene TRBV5-1; 10 bases align to TRBD2. Germline assignment: CDR1 SGHRS and CDR2 YFSETQ. The CDR3 is made up of 16 amino acids. V was pared by 7 bases and J by 5 bases, with 12 bases of the junction left unmatched. In DNA, the CDR3 is TGCGCCAGCTATCTCCTCAGCGGGGGGGAGAACAATGAGCAGTTCTTC. Translation: CASYLLSGGENNEQFF.

V and J are TRBV5-1 and TRBJ2-5; TRBD2 might be the D (5 bases). The CDR3 contains 13 residues. Trimming removed 0 bases at V and 5 bases at J, with 8 bases between. CDR1 SGHRS and CDR2 YFSETQ come from the germline V gene. The DNA for the CDR3 is TGCGCCAGCAGCTTGGGGAGGATTGAGACCCAGTACTTC. Its translation: CASSLGRIETQYF.

The CDR3 nucleotides read TGTGCCAGCAGCCAAGGTGAAGAGGGCGGCTACACCTTC. Translating gives CASSQGEEGGYTF. The rearrangement joins TRBV4-2 to TRBJ1-2; D gene ambiguous. The CDR3 totals 13 residues. Germline values: CDR1 LGHNA, CDR2 YNFKEQ. V lost 1 base to trimming and J lost 8 bases, with 11 bases between them.

This clone was seen only once. The J gene is TRBJ1-5, the V gene TRBV19; possible D gene TRBD1, 6 bases. Germline V gives CDR1 LNHDA, CDR2 SQIVND (reference sequence). This CDR3 has 15 residues. The V and J ends lost 0 bases and 7 bases respectively, with 13 bases between them. The CDR3, as DNA: TGTGCCAGTAGTATAGATCCGGGGGGCAGCCAGCCCCAGCATTTT. It codes for CASSIDPGGSQPQHF. The whole variable domain, remainder taken from reference TRBV19 and TRBJ1-5, is DGGITQSPKYLFRKEGQNVTLSCEQNLNHDAMYWYRQDPGQGLRLIYYSQIVNDFQKGDIAEGYSVSREKKESFPLTVTSAQKNPTAFYLCASSIDPGGSQPQHFGDGTRLSIL.

This clone was counted between two and nine times. This sequence joins TRBV6-1 and TRBJ2-7, with 10 bases identical to TRBD1. The CDR3 loop spans 15 amino acids. Germline values: CDR1 MNHNS, CDR2 SASEGT. V lost 8 bases to trimming and J lost 3 bases; unmatched junction nucleotides: 10. DNA of the CDR3: TGTGCCAGCGGTGGAGGGACAGGGGAGTTCTACGAGCAGTACTTC. Translating it yields CASGGGTGEFYEQYF.

The chain carries TRBV11-2 and TRBJ1-1, with D possibly matching TRBD1 (6 bases). The length of the CDR3 is 14 residues. Per germline, CDR1 SGHAT and CDR2 FQNNGV. Trimming took off 6 bases at V and 3 bases at J, with 14 bases between the two ends. CDR3 loop: CASSPGDRDTEAFF. DNA for the CDR3: TGTGCCAGCAGTCCAGGGGATCGGGACACTGAAGCTTTCTTT.

The V gene is TRBV5-1, the J gene TRBJ2-1, with D perhaps TRBD2 (5 bases). CDR3 length equals 14 residues. V was pared by 3 bases and J by 7 bases, with 14 bases between. Germline CDR1 and CDR2: SGHRS and YFSETQ. The CDR3 DNA follows: TGCGCCAGCAGCTCCGCGAGGGCCTCTAATGAGCAGTTCTTC. Its protein product is CASSSARASNEQFF.